A selection of T cell receptor beta chains follows, all from one sample in a study of blood T cell repertoires in COVID-19. TCRdb keeps only in-frame clones here, not all; method: immunoSEQ multiplex PCR. The sample carries about 130,000 clones, 85% recorded once. Sequenced material: peripheral blood. The receptors come from an elderly man with active or convalescent COVID-19. The CDR3 runs from the conserved cysteine through the conserved F or W. D genes are given only for firm matches. Clone size is not always given. Where it is, it says once, few, many or a class for expanded clones.

>-|TRBV5-1|-|TRBJ1-3
CASSFGGLDGNTIYF
TGCGCCAGCAGCTTTGGGGGGTTAGATGGAAACACCATATATTTT
>-|TRBV28|-|TRBJ1-3
CASSLSNGGNTIYF
TGTGCCAGCAGTTTAAGTAACGGTGGAAACACCATATATTTT
>-|TRBV7-7|-|TRBJ1-4
CASSPREGEKLFF
TGTGCCAGCAGCCCCCGGGAAGGCGAAAAACTGTTTTTT
>TRBD2|TRBV19|few|TRBJ2-1
CASSISGAYNEQFF
TGTGCCAGTAGTATAAGCGGGGCCTACAATGAGCAGTTCTTC
>TRBD2|TRBV7-3|-|TRBJ2-2
CASSLIGTSGRAGTGELFF
TGTGCCAGCAGCTTAATCGGGACTAGCGGGAGGGCCGGCACCGGGGAGCTGTTTTTT
>TRBD1|TRBV2|once|TRBJ1-5
CASKFGRGNSNQPQHF
TGTGCCAGCAAGTTTGGCAGGGGGAATAGCAATCAGCCCCAGCATTTT
>-|TRBV23-1|-|TRBJ1-6
CASQATLNSPLHF
TGCGCCAGTCAGGCTACCCTTAATTCACCCCTCCACTTT
>TRBD2|TRBV5-1|-|TRBJ2-7
CASSLFLQAGGGEQYF
TGCGCCAGCAGCTTGTTTCTCCAAGCGGGGGGCGGCGAGCAGTACTTC
>TRBD1|TRBV2|-|TRBJ1-1
CASSVGTANEAFF
TGTGCCAGCAGTGTTGGGACAGCAAACGAAGCTTTCTTT
>TRBD2|TRBV6-1|-|TRBJ2-1
CASSEDWTSGDQFF
TGTGCCAGCAGTGAAGATTGGACTAGCGGGGATCAGTTCTTC
>-|TRBV5-6|-|TRBJ2-3
CASSVQGHLYTDTQYF
TGTGCCAGCAGCGTACAGGGCCATCTTTACACAGATACGCAGTATTTT
>TRBD1|TRBV18|-|TRBJ1-2
CASSSGQGRNYGYTF
TGTGCCAGCTCATCGGGACAGGGACGTAACTATGGCTACACCTTC
>-|TRBV12-3/TRBV12-4|-|TRBJ2-2
CASSPYTGELFF
TGTGCCAGCAGTCCTTACACCGGGGAGCTGTTTTTT
>-|TRBV27|-|TRBJ2-7
CASSSGGAGEQYF
TGTGCCAGCAGTAGTGGGGGGGCAGGGGAGCAGTACTTC
>-|TRBV9|-|TRBJ2-1
CASSVTAWVYNEQFF
TGTGCCAGCAGCGTGACAGCTTGGGTCTACAATGAGCAGTTCTTC
>-|TRBV29-1|-|TRBJ2-7
CSVERGPYEQYF
TGCAGCGTTGAAAGGGGCCCCTACGAGCAGTACTTC
>TRBD1|TRBV5-4|-|TRBJ1-2
CASSFQGGSGTGAYGYTF
TGTGCCAGCAGCTTTCAGGGGGGCTCCGGGACAGGGGCCTATGGCTACACCTTC
>TRBD2|TRBV7-3|-|TRBJ2-7
CASSLYSGNYEQYF
TGTGCCAGCAGCTTATATAGCGGGAATTACGAGCAGTACTTC
>-|TRBV2|-|TRBJ1-5
CASSLNRASNQPQHF
TGTGCCAGCAGCCTCAACAGAGCCTCCAATCAGCCCCAGCATTTT
>-|TRBV11-2|-|TRBJ2-7
CASSFPGYSYEQYF
TGTGCCAGCAGCTTTCCAGGGTACTCCTACGAGCAGTACTTC
>-|TRBV24-1|-|TRBJ1-2
CATSGVKGYTF
TGTGCCACCAGTGGCGTGAAAGGCTACACCTTC
>-|TRBV6-5|-|TRBJ1-1
CASRNRRLNTEAFF
TGTGCCAGCAGGAACAGGCGCCTGAACACTGAAGCTTTCTTT
>TRBD1|TRBV2|few|TRBJ2-6
CASSGDRSGANVLTF
TGTGCCAGCAGTGGGGACAGGTCTGGGGCCAACGTCCTGACTTTC
>-|TRBV7-8|-|TRBJ1-2
CASSLAGRSYGYTF
TGTGCCAGCAGCTTAGCAGGGAGGAGCTATGGCTACACCTTC
>-|TRBV18|-|TRBJ1-6
CASSPPSQGRNSPLHF
TGTGCCAGCTCACCACCGTCGCAGGGCCGGAATTCACCCCTCCACTTT
>-|TRBV4-3|-|TRBJ1-6
CASSQEVRNSPLHF
TGCGCCAGCAGCCAAGAGGTCAGGAATTCACCCCTCCACTTT
>TRBD1|TRBV18|-|TRBJ2-5
CASSLRTGGSTGETQYF
TGTGCCAGCTCACTCAGGACAGGGGGCAGTACGGGAGAGACCCAGTACTTC
>TRBD1|TRBV6-1|-|TRBJ1-2
CASSESLTGGYGYTF
TGTGCCAGCAGTGAATCTTTAACAGGGGGCTATGGCTACACCTTC
>-|TRBV7-2|-|TRBJ2-7
CASSSLSFYEQYF
TGTGCCAGCAGCTCCCTATCATTCTACGAGCAGTACTTC
>TRBD2|TRBV5-1|-|TRBJ2-7
CASSSNWAGGASYEQYF
TGCGCCAGCAGCTCCAATTGGGCCGGGGGGGCCTCCTACGAGCAGTACTTC
>TRBD1|TRBV7-2|once|TRBJ1-5
CASSLSQGLKQPQHF
TGTGCCAGCAGCTTATCACAGGGGTTAAAACAGCCCCAGCATTTT
>TRBD1|TRBV6-5|-|TRBJ1-2
CASSYHSGQQGYTF
TGTGCCAGCAGTTACCACTCGGGACAGCAGGGCTACACCTTC
>TRBD2|TRBV9|-|TRBJ2-7
CASSPSAGGPYEQYF
TGTGCCAGCAGCCCAAGCGCGGGAGGACCTTACGAGCAGTACTTC
>-|TRBV27|-|TRBJ1-6
CASSLSPAQGTYNSPLHF
TGTGCCAGCAGTTTATCGCCCGCCCAAGGGACTTATAATTCACCCCTCCACTTT
>TRBD1|TRBV7-2|-|TRBJ2-5
CASSSADRGPSGPQYF
TGTGCCAGCAGCTCCGCCGACAGGGGCCCCAGTGGGCCCCAGTACTTC
>TRBD1|TRBV5-1|-|TRBJ2-2
CASSPRSDRGTGELFF
TGCGCCAGCAGCCCCAGATCGGACAGGGGGACCGGGGAGCTGTTTTTT
>-|TRBV18|once|TRBJ1-1
CASSPLTGSEAFF
TGTGCCAGCTCACCACTCACCGGGTCTGAAGCTTTCTTT
>TRBD1|TRBV5-1|-|TRBJ1-3
CASSPDRGNTIYF
TGCGCCAGCAGCCCGGACAGGGGAAACACCATATATTTT
>TRBD2|TRBV7-2|-|TRBJ2-5
CASSRTGTSGGLLETQYF
TGTGCCAGCAGCCGCACCGGGACTAGCGGGGGGTTGTTGGAGACCCAGTACTTC
>-|TRBV2|-|TRBJ2-3
CASSEPGLPYF
TGTGCCAGCAGTGAACCGGGACTTCCGTATTTT
>-|TRBV7-2|-|TRBJ2-7
CASSLGPVSNSYEQYF
TGTGCCAGCAGCTTAGGGCCCGTGTCCAATTCCTACGAGCAGTACTTC
>-|TRBV9|-|TRBJ2-5
CASSVDSSFQETQYF
TGTGCCAGCAGCGTAGATTCGAGCTTCCAAGAGACCCAGTACTTC
>TRBD1|TRBV18|-|TRBJ2-1
CASSRDRANEQFF
TGTGCCAGCTCTCGGGACAGGGCCAATGAGCAGTTCTTC
>-|TRBV6-2/TRBV6-3|-|TRBJ2-7
CASSLVGTVSYEQYF
TGTGCCAGCAGTTTGGTCGGGACTGTCTCCTACGAGCAGTACTTC
>TRBD2|TRBV5-4|-|TRBJ2-1
CASSYPSGGAVNEQFF
TGTGCCAGCAGCTACCCTAGCGGGGGGGCCGTAAATGAGCAGTTCTTC
>TRBD1|TRBV28|few|TRBJ1-5
CASSFLGTGGQPQHF
TGTGCCAGCAGTTTTCTAGGGACAGGGGGCCAGCCCCAGCATTTT
>TRBD1|TRBV5-6|-|TRBJ2-7
CASSKTGYEQYF
TGTGCCAGCAGCAAGACAGGGTATGAGCAGTACTTC
>TRBD1|TRBV6-5|-|TRBJ2-1
CASTPRGRDEQFF
TGTGCCAGCACCCCAAGGGGGCGGGATGAGCAGTTCTTC
>TRBD2|TRBV29-1|-|TRBJ2-1
CSAAGTSENNEQFF
TGCAGCGCAGCCGGGACTAGCGAAAACAATGAGCAGTTCTTC
>TRBD1|TRBV11-3|-|TRBJ2-1
CASSLAGQEQFF
TGTGCCAGCAGCTTAGCGGGACAGGAGCAGTTCTTC
>TRBD1|TRBV6-5|few|TRBJ2-1
CASGTGRKNEQFF
TGTGCCAGCGGGACAGGGAGGAAGAATGAGCAGTTCTTC
>TRBD1|TRBV27|-|TRBJ1-1
CASSSWDRRNTEAFF
TGTGCCAGCAGTTCCTGGGACAGAAGGAACACTGAAGCTTTCTTT
>TRBD1|TRBV6-5|-|TRBJ2-7
CVRGATGGAYEQYF
TGTGTTAGGGGGGCGACAGGGGGCGCGTACGAGCAGTACTTC
>-|TRBV6-2/TRBV6-3|-|TRBJ2-7
CASSYRGASKPSYEQYF
TGTGCCAGCAGTTACCGGGGGGCCAGCAAGCCATCCTACGAGCAGTACTTC
>TRBD1|TRBV19|-|TRBJ1-6
CASSPGTGGETLHF
TGTGCCAGTAGTCCCGGGACAGGGGGTGAGACCCTCCACTTT
>TRBD2|TRBV7-9|-|TRBJ2-1
CASITDGGGSSYNEQFF
TGTGCCAGCATTACGGATGGTGGCGGGAGCTCCTACAATGAGCAGTTCTTC